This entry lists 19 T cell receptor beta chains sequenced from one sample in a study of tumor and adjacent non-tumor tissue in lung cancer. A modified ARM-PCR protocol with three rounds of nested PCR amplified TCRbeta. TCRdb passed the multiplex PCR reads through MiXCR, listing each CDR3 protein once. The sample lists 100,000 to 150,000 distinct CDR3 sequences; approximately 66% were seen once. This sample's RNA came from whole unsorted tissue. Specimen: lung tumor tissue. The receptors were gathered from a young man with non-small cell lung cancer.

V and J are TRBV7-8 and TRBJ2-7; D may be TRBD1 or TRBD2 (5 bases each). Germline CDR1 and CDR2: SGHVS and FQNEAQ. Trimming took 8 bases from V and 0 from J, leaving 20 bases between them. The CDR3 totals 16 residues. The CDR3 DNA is TGTGCCAGCGGGACCCTGAGGGCCCCGGTCTCCTACGAGCAGTACTTC. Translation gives CASGTLRAPVSYEQYF.

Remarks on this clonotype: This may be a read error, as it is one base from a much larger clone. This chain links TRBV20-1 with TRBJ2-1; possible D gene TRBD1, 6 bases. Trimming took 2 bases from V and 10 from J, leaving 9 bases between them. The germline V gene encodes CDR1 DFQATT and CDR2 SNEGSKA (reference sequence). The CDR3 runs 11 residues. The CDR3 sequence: CSARWGTEQFF. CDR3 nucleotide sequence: TGCAGTGCTAGATGGGGGACAGAGCAGTTCTTC.

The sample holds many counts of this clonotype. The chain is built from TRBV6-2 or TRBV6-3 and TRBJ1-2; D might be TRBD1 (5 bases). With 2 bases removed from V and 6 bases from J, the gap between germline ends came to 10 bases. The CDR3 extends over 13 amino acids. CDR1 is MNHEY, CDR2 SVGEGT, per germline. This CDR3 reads CASSYGRVDGYTF. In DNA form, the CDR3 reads TGTGCCAGCAGTTACGGCAGGGTAGATGGCTACACCTTC.

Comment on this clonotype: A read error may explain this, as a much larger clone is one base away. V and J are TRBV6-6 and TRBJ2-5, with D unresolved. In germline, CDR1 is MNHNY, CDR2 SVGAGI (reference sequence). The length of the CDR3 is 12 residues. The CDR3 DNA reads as TGTGCCATCAGTTTCGAGGTCGAGACCCAGTACTTC. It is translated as CAISFEVETQYF.

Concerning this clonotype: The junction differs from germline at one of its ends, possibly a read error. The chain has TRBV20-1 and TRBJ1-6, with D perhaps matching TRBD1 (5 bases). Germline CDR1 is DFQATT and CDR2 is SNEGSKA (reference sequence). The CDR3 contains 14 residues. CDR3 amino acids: CSANYAGSQSPIHF. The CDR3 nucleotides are TGCAGTGCTAACTACGCAGGGAGTCAATCACCCATCCACTTT.

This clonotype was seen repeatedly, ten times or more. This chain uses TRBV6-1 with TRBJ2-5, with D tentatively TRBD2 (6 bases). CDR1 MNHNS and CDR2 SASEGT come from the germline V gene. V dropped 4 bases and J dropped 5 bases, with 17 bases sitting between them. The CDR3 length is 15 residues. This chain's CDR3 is CASSVEVAATETQYF. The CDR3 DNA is TGTGCCAGCAGTGTAGAGGTAGCGGCCACGGAGACCCAGTACTTC.

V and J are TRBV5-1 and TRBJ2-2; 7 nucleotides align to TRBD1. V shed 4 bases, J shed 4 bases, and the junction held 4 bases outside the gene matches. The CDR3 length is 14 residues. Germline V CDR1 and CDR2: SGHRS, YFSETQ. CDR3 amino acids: CASSLGQTTGELFF. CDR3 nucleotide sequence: TGCGCCAGCAGCCTGGGACAGACCACCGGGGAGCTGTTTTTT.

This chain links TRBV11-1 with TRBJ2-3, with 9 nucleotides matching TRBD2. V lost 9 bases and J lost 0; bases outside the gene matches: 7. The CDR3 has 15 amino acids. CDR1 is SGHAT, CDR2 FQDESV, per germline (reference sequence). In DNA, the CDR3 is TGTGCCAGGAGCCCAGCGGGGGGTAGCACAGATACGCAGTATTTT. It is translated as CARSPAGGSTDTQYF.

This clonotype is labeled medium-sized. The chain's CDR3 is CASSLEGGFEAFF. Written as DNA, the CDR3 is TGTGCCAGCAGCTTAGAGGGGGGGTTTGAAGCTTTCTTT. The V call is TRBV11-2, the J call TRBJ1-1, with D perhaps matching TRBD1 (5 bases). Per the germline V gene, CDR1 is SGHAT and CDR2 is FQNNGV. The ends were cut back, 0 bases at V and 7 bases at J, with 9 bases in the middle. CDR3 length: 13 residues.

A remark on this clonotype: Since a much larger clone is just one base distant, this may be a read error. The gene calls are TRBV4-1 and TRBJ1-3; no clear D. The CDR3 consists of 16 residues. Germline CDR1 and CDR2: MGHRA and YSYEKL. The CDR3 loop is CASSQPFGGSENTIYF. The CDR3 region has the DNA TGCGCCAGCAGCCAGCCCTTTGGAGGCTCTGAAAACACCATATATTTT.

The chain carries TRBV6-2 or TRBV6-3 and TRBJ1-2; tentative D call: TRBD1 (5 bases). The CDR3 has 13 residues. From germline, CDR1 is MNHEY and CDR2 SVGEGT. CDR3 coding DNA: TGTATCAGCAGACCTTCGGGGACGGGTGGCTACACCTTC. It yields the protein CISRPSGTGGYTF.

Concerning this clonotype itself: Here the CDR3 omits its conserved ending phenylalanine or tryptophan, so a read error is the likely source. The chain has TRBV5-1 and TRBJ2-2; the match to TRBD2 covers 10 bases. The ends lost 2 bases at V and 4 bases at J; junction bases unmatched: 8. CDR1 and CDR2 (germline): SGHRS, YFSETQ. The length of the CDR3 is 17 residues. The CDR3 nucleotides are TGCGCCAGCAGCTTCGGGGGACTAGCGCGATCCACCGGGGAGCTGTTTTCT. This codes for CASSFGGLARSTGELFS.

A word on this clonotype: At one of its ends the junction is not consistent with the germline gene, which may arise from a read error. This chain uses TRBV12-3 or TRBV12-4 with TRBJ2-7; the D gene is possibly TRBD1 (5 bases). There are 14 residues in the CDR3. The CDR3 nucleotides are TGTGACAGCAGTTTGGGGCTGCCCCCCTATGAACAGTACTTC. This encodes CDSSLGLPPYEQYF.

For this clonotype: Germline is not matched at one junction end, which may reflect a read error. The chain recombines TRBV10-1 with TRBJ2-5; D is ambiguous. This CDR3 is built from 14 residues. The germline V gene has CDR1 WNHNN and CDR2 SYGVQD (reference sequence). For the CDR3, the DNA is TGCGCCAGCAGTGAGTCCTCATTGCAAGAGACCCAATACTTC. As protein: CASSESSLQETQYF.

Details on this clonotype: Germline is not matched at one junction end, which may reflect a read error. CDR3 DNA sequence: TGCGCCAGTAGCCAAGACCTCGCAATTCTAGTCATCTTCGAGCAGTACTTC. It is translated as CASSQDLAILVIFEQYF. This chain connects TRBV4-1 to TRBJ2-7; D not resolved. The CDR3 loop spans 17 amino acids. Germline V gene data show CDR1 as MGHRA and CDR2 as YSYEKL.

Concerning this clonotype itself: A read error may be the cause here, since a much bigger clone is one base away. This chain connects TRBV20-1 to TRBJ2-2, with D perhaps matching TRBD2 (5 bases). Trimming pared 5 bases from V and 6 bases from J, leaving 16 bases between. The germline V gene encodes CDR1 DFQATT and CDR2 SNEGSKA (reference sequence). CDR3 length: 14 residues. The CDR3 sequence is CSARLEGVAGELFF. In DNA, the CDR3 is TGCAGTGCTCGCCTCGAGGGAGTGGCCGGGGAGCTGTTTTTT.

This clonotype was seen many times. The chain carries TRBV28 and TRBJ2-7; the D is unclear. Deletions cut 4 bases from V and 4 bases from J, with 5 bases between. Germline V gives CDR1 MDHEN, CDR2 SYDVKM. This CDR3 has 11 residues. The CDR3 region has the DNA TGTGCCAGCAGTTCCGGATACGAGCAGTACTTC. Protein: CASSSGYEQYF.

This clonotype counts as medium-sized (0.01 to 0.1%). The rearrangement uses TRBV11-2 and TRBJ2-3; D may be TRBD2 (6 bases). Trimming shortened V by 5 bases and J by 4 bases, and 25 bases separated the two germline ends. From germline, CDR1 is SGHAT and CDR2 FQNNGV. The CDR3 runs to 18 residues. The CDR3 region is CASSLGDDQPGRADTQYF. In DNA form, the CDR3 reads TGTGCCAGCAGCCTGGGAGATGATCAGCCCGGGAGAGCAGATACGCAGTATTTT.

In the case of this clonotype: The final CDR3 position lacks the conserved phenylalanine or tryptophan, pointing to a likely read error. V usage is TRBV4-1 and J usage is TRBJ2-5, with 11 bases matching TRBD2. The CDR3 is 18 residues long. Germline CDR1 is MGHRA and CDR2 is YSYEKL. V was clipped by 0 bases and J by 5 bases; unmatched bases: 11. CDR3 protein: CASSQDGGLAGGVETQYL. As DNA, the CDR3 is TGCGCCAGCAGCCAAGATGGGGGGCTAGCGGGAGGTGTGGAGACCCAGTACTTA.